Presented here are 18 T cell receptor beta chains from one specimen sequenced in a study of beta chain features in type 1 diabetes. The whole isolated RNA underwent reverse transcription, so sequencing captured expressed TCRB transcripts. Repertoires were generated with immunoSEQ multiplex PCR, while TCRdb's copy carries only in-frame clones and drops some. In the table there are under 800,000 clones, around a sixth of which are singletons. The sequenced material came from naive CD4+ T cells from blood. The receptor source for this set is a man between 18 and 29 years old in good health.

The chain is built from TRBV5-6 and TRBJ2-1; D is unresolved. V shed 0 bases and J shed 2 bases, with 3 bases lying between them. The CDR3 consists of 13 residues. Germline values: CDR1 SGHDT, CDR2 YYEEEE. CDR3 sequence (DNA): TGTGCCAGCAGCTTGGTGCCCTACAATGAGCAGTTCTTC. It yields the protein CASSLVPYNEQFF.

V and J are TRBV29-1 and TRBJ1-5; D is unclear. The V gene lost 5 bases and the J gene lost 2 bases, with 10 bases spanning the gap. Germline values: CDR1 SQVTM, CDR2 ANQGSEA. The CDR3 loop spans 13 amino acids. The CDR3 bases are TGCAGCGTTAGCCTCGCGGGCAATCAGCCCCAGCATTTT. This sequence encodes CSVSLAGNQPQHF.

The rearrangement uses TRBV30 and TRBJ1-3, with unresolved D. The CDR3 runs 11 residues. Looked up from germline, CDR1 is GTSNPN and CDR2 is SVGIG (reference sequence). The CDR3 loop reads CARTAGNTIYF. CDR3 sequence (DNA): TGTGCTCGGACGGCTGGAAACACCATATATTTT.

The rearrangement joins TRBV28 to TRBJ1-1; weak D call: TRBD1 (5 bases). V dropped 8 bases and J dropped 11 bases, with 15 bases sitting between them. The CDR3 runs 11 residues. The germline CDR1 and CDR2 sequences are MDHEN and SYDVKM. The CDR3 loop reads CASLRGWEAFF. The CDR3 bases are TGTGCCAGCCTGAGGGGATGGGAGGCTTTCTTT.

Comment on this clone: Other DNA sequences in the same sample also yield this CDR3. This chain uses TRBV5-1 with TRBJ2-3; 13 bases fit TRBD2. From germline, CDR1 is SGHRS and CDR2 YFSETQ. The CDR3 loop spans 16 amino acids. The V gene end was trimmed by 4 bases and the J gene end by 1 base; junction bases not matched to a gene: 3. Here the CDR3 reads CASSLGLAGGTDTQYF. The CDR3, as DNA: TGCGCCAGCAGCCTTGGACTAGCGGGGGGCACAGATACGCAGTATTTT.

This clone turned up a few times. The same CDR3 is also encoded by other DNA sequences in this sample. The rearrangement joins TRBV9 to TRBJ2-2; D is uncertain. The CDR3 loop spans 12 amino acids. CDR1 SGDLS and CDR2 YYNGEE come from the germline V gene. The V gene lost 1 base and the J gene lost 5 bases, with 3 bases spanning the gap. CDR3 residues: CASSVYTGELFF. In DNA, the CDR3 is TGTGCCAGCAGCGTATATACCGGGGAGCTGTTTTTT.

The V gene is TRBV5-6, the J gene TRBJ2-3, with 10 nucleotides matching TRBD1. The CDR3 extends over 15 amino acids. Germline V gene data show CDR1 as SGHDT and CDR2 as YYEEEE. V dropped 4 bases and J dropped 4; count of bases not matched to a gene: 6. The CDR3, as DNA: TGTGCCAGCAGCGCGACAGGGGGCCACCCAGATACGCAGTATTTT. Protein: CASSATGGHPDTQYF.

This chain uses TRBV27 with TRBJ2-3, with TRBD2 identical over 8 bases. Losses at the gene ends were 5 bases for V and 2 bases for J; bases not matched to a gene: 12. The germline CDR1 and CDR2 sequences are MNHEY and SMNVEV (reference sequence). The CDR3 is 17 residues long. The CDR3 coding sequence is TGTGCCAGCAGTCAAACTAGCGGAGGAGGCCACACAGATACGCAGTATTTT. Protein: CASSQTSGGGHTDTQYF.

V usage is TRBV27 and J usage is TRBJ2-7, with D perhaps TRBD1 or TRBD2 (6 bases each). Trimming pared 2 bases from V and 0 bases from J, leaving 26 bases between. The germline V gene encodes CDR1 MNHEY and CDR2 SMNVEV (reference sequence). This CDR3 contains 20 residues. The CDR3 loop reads CASSLVPPRLGGPRSYEQYF. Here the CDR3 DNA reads TGTGCCAGCAGTTTAGTCCCCCCCCGCCTAGGGGGGCCGCGCTCCTACGAGCAGTACTTC.

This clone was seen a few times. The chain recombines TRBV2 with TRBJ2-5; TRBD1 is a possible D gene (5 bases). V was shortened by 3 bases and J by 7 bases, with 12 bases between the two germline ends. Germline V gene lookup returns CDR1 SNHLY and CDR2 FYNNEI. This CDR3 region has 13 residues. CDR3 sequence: CASSDQGLGTQYF. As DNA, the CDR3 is TGTGCCAGCAGTGATCAGGGTCTAGGGACCCAGTACTTC. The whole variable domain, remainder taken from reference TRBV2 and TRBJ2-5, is EPEVTQTPSHQVTQMGQEVILRCVPISNHLYFYWYRQILGQKVEFLVSFYNNEISEKSEIFDDQFSVERPDGSNFTLKIRSTKLEDSAMYFCASSDQGLGTQYFGPGTRLLVL.

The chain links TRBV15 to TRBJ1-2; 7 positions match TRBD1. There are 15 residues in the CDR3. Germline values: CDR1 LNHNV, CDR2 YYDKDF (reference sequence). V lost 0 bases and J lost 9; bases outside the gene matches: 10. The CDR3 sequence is CATSRDGTDRSSYTF. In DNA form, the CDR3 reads TGTGCCACCAGCAGAGACGGGACAGACCGTAGTAGCTACACCTTC.

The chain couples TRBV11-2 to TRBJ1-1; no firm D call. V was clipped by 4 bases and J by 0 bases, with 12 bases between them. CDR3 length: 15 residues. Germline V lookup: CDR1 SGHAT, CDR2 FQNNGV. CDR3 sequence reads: CASSSLPRLNTEAFF. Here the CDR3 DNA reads TGTGCCAGCAGCTCCCTCCCCAGATTGAACACTGAAGCTTTCTTT.

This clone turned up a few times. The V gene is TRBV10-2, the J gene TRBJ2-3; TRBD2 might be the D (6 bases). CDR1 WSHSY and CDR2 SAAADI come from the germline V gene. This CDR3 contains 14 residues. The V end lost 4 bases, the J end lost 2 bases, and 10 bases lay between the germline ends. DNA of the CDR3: TGCGCCAGCAGTGGACTAGGATTCACAGATACGCAGTATTTT. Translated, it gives CASSGLGFTDTQYF.

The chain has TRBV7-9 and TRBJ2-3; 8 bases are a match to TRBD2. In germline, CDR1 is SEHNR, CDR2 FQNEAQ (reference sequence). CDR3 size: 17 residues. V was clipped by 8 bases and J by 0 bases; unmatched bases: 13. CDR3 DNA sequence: TGTGCCAGCTCATATGCGGGGGGCAACCCAAGCACAGATACGCAGTATTTT. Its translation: CASSYAGGNPSTDTQYF.

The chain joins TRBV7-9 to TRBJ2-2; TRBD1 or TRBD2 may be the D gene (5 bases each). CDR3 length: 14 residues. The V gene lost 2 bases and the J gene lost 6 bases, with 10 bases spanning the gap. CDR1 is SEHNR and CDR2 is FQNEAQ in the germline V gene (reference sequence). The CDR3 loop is CASSLILGAGELFF. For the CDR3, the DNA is TGTGCCAGCAGCTTAATTCTGGGGGCCGGGGAGCTGTTTTTT.

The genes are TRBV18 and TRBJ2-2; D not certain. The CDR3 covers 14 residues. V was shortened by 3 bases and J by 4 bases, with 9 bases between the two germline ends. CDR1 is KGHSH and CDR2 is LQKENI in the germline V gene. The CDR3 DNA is TGTGCCAGCTCACCCATTACGAGCACCGGGGAGCTGTTTTTT. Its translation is CASSPITSTGELFF.

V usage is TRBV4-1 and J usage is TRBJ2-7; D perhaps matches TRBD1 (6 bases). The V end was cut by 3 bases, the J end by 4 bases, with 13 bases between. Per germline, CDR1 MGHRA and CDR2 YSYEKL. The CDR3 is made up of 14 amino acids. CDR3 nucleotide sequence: TGCGCCAGCAGCCAGCGTACGGACAGATACGAGCAGTACTTC. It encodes CASSQRTDRYEQYF.

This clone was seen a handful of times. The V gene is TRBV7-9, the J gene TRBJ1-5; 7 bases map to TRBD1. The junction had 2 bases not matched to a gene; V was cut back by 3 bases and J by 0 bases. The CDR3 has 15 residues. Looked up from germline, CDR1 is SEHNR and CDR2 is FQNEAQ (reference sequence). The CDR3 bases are TGTGCCAGCAGCTTTGGGACAGTTAGCAATCAGCCCCAGCATTTT. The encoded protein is CASSFGTVSNQPQHF.